These 13 T cell receptor beta chains came from one sample sequenced in a study of tissue T cells after allogeneic stem cell transplantation (dated by TCRdb to between 2022 and 2023). Receptor libraries were prepared by the immunoSEQ multiplex PCR assay. Here the immuneACCESS table is served through TCRdb, limited to in-frame sequences with V and J called. Missing clones are a known gap in these copies; in checked studies unresolved V genes cover under half, and the rest lacks a known reason. For this sample the table gives 400 to 550 clones, of which 35% to 60% were detected only once. Around 20% of the sample rests with the top ten. The sample's time point, from its label and the paper: mouse harvest day 14 after allogeneic transplant. Each mouse graft, delivered by tail vein injection, combined 10^6 splenic CD5+ T cells with 10^7 T-cell-depleted bone marrow cells. Sequencing input: blood. The receptor set was obtained from a female BALB/c mouse given C57BL/6 T cells with graft-versus-host disease after an allogeneic hematopoietic cell transplant.

With respect to this clone: Mouse germline and gene names are used. Read coverage stops 1 residue before the CDR3 terminus; the germline J gene supplies the remainder. The chain employs TRBV26 and TRBJ1-3; D unresolved. The germline V gene has CDR1 KGHPV and CDR2 FQNQEV (reference sequence). The V end lost 4 bases, the J end lost 0 bases, and 7 bases lay between the germline ends. CDR3 length: 14 amino acids. The CDR3 bases that were read are TGTGCCAGCAGTCCACAGAATTCTGGAAATACGCTCTAT. As protein: CASSPQNSGNTLY. The full-length CDR3 reads as CASSPQNSGNTLYF.

Turning to this clone: Gene names and germline match the mouse. The read terminates 1 residue ahead of where the CDR3 ends, so the germline J gene completes it. V gene TRBV15 combines with J gene TRBJ1-1; 9 bases align to TRBD1. The CDR3 loop spans 14 amino acids. Germline trimming cut 5 bases from V and 1 base from J; bases unmatched to any gene: 2. Germline CDR1 reads SGHND; CDR2 reads FRSKSL. The CDR3 reads CASSPTGGNTEVFF. The DNA read from the CDR3 is TGTGCCAGCAGTCCGACAGGGGGGAACACAGAAGTCTTC.

This clone turned up a few times. The gene names given are mouse names. The read finishes 1 residue shy of the CDR3 end, and the germline J gene is used to complete it. The chain employs TRBV12-2 and TRBJ2-7; 10 bases line up with TRBD1. Losses at the gene ends were 2 bases for V and 6 bases for J; bases not matched to a gene: 3. There are 13 residues in the CDR3. Germline lookup yields CDR1 SGHLS and CDR2 HYDKME. The CDR3 here is CASSPGTGAEQYF. The CDR3 DNA, read in part, is TGTGCCAGCTCTCCCGGGACAGGGGCTGAACAGTAC.

As to this clone: Gene names and germline match the mouse. The read is 1 residue too short to cover the CDR3 end, so that end is filled in from the germline J gene. V usage is TRBV26 and J usage is TRBJ2-4; D perhaps matches TRBD2 (6 bases). Between the trimmed V and J ends, which lost 2 bases and 2 bases, there was a span of 14 bases. The CDR3 has 16 amino acids. Germline CDR1 and CDR2: KGHPV and FQNQEV (reference sequence). CDR3 protein: CASSLGLPRDQNTLYF. CDR3 bases read: TGTGCCAGCAGTCTGGGACTGCCACGAGATCAAAACACCTTGTAC.

This clone occurred a few times. Genes here carry mouse names. The read gets to within 1 residue of the CDR3 end, and the germline J gene fills in the rest. V and J are TRBV16 and TRBJ1-4; possibly TRBD1 for D (5 bases). V lost 1 base to trimming and J lost 3 bases, with 6 bases between them. CDR3 length: 14 residues. The V gene's germline CDR1 is SGHSA and CDR2 FRNQAP. The CDR3 here is CASSLGGANERLFF. The part of the CDR3 DNA that was read is TGTGCAAGCAGCTTAGGGGGCGCCAACGAAAGATTATTT.

This clone has a handful of counts. Genes and germline come from the mouse. The read halts 1 residue ahead of the CDR3 end, with the missing end drawn from the germline J gene. The gene calls are TRBV26 and TRBJ1-4, with no clear D. CDR1 is KGHPV, CDR2 FQNQEV, per germline (reference sequence). The V end was cut by 5 bases, the J end by 0 bases, with 4 bases between. The CDR3 spans 13 residues. Partial CDR3 DNA: TGTGCCAGCAGTGCCATTTCCAACGAAAGATTATTT. Translated: CASSAISNERLF. The complete CDR3 reads CASSAISNERLFF.

This clone was seen a few times. Gene names are mouse gene names. The read stops 1 residue short of the end of the CDR3; the missing end is completed from the germline J gene. This sequence joins TRBV13-1 and TRBJ2-1; D ambiguous. V was trimmed by 2 bases and J by 6 bases, leaving 3 bases between them. The CDR3 loop spans 11 amino acids. The germline V gene has CDR1 NSHNY and CDR2 SYGAGN. The CDR3 here is CASSDFAEQFF. CDR3 bases read: TGTGCCAGCAGTGACTTTGCTGAGCAGTTC.

For this clone: Mouse gene names apply. The CDR3 end lies 1 residue beyond the end of the read and is filled in from the germline J gene. This chain connects TRBV17 to TRBJ1-1, with TRBD1 matching 7 bases. The V gene's germline CDR1 is MNHDT and CDR2 YYDKIL. J gave up 0 bases and V 7 bases, and 2 bases lay outside the gene matches. The CDR3 loop spans 13 amino acids. CDR3 DNA, as far as it was read: TGTGCTAGCACCGGGACAGCAAACACAGAAGTCTTC. Translated: CASTGTANTEVF. The CDR3 reads in full as CASTGTANTEVFF.

Note on this clone: The gene names here belong to mouse. The read comes to an end 1 residue before the CDR3 does, leaving the germline J gene to fill in the end. The gene calls are TRBV13-1 and TRBJ1-1, with 7 positions matching TRBD1. CDR3 size: 14 residues. Germline-derived CDR1 and CDR2 are NSHNY and SYGAGN. After removal of 0 bases from V and 3 bases from J, the junction contained 2 bases not matched to a gene. The CDR3 DNA, read in part, is TGTGCCAGCAGTGATGCAGGGGGGGACACAGAAGTCTTC. This encodes CASSDAGGDTEVF. The full CDR3 is CASSDAGGDTEVFF.

As for this clone: Gene labels here are mouse ones. The read finishes 1 residue shy of the CDR3 end, and the germline J gene is used to complete it. J is TRBJ2-5 and V is TRBV16; 9 positions match TRBD1. J gave up 6 bases and V 4 bases, and 5 bases lay outside the gene matches. Per the germline V gene, CDR1 is SGHSA and CDR2 is FRNQAP. CDR3 length: 14 residues. The sequenced CDR3 bases are TGTGCAAGCAGCTCACGGACAGGGGAGGACACCCAGTAC. This codes for CASSSRTGEDTQY. The whole CDR3 reads CASSSRTGEDTQYF. The full variable domain, with the rest looked up from reference TRBV16 and TRBJ2-5, is NAGVIQTPRHKVTGKGQEATLWCEPISGHSAVFWYRQTIVQGLEFLTYFRNQAPIDDSGMPKERFSAQMPNQSHSTLKIQSTQPQDSAVYLCASSSRTGEDTQYFGPGTRLLVL.

Notes on this clone: Germline and genes here are mouse. The missing CDR3 end, 1 residue past where the read stops, is filled in from the germline J gene. This chain connects TRBV26 to TRBJ2-5; D is perhaps TRBD1 (6 bases). The germline V gene encodes CDR1 KGHPV and CDR2 FQNQEV (reference sequence). V lost 3 bases and J lost 0, with 7 bases in between. The CDR3 consists of 14 residues. The part of the CDR3 DNA that was read is TGTGCCAGCAGTCTCGGGACAAACCAAGACACCCAGTAC. It is translated as CASSLGTNQDTQY. The whole CDR3 protein reads CASSLGTNQDTQYF.

Concerning this clone itself: Any gene name here is a mouse gene name. Read coverage stops 1 residue before the CDR3 terminus; the germline J gene supplies the remainder. The J gene is TRBJ1-2, the V gene TRBV13-2; perhaps TRBD1 as D (6 bases). V lost 3 bases and J 0 bases, leaving 12 bases between the germline ends. CDR1 NNHNN and CDR2 SYGAGS come from the germline V gene (reference sequence). The CDR3 length is 15 residues. CDR3 amino acids: CASGGPGQTNSDYTF. The DNA read from the CDR3 is TGTGCCAGCGGTGGTCCGGGACAAACAAACTCCGACTACACC.

Worth noting for this clone: Each gene name is a mouse one. The CDR3 goes on 1 residue after the read ends, and that part is filled in from the germline J gene. The chain carries TRBV2 and TRBJ2-3; TRBD2 agrees at 12 bases. After removal of 1 base from V and 2 bases from J, the junction contained 1 base not matched to a gene. This CDR3 is built from 16 residues. Germline V gives CDR1 LGHNA, CDR2 YSYQKL. CDR3 protein: CASSQGTGGDAETLYF. The part of the CDR3 DNA that was read is TGTGCCAGCAGCCAAGGGACTGGGGGGGATGCAGAAACGCTGTAT.